The 7 T cell receptor beta chains reported below all come from one sample, sequenced in a study of CD8 T cells in ankylosing spondylitis. General study results and limits: A TCR beta motif made of several highly homologous variants seemed typical of ankylosing spondylitis blood.

MiXCR was run by TCRdb on the 5' RACE reads, yielding one entry per CDR3 protein. The sample consists of over 450,000 distinct CDR3 sequences, roughly an eighth of them appearing once. Their cognate antigens are unknown. Sequenced material: blood, either unsorted or a sorted T cell fraction (not recorded which). Receptors were obtained from a male donor with ankylosing spondylitis.

This rearrangement joins TRBV20-1 to TRBJ2-7; 7 bases are shared with TRBD1. The junction had 13 bases not matched to a gene; V was cut back by 6 bases and J by 5 bases. CDR1 DFQATT and CDR2 SNEGSKA come from the germline V gene (reference sequence). This CDR3 is 14 amino acids long. The CDR3 region is CSASEGAVLNEQYF. The CDR3 DNA follows: TGCAGTGCCTCCGAGGGGGCGGTCCTGAACGAGCAGTACTTC.

This clonotype was observed a few times. This chain links TRBV5-1 with TRBJ2-5; 14 bases map to TRBD2. The length of the CDR3 is 19 residues. J was trimmed by 0 bases and V by 0 bases; bases with no gene match: 7. CDR1 is SGHRS and CDR2 is YFSETQ in the germline V gene. The CDR3 nucleotides read TGCGCCAGCAGCTTGGGGCGACTAGCGGGAGGGACGTACCAAGAGACCCAGTACTTC. Encoded protein: CASSLGRLAGGTYQETQYF. The full variable domain, with the rest looked up from reference TRBV5-1 and TRBJ2-5, is KAGVTQTPRYLIKTRGQQVTLSCSPISGHRSVSWYQQTPGQGLQFLFEYFSETQRNKGNFPGRFSGRQFSNSRSEMNVSTLELGDSALYLCASSLGRLAGGTYQETQYFGPGTRLLVL.

Only a few counts were recorded for this clonotype. V and J are TRBV2 and TRBJ2-1; maybe TRBD2 (5 bases). The ends were cut back, 4 bases at V and 7 bases at J, with 14 bases in the middle. This CDR3 has 14 amino acids. Germline CDR1 and CDR2: SNHLY and FYNNEI. The DNA of the CDR3 is TGTGCCAGCAGTGCCCCGGGGAAGGTAAATGAGCAGTTCTTC. It is translated as CASSAPGKVNEQFF.

The chain has TRBV24-1 and TRBJ1-2, with 8 bases that match TRBD1. Germline trimming cut 4 bases from V and 8 bases from J; bases unmatched to any gene: 8. The CDR3 extends over 14 amino acids. Germline loops: CDR1 KGHDR, CDR2 SFDVKD. CDR3 loop: CATSDGQGAGGYTF. For the CDR3, the DNA is TGTGCCACCAGTGACGGGCAGGGGGCCGGAGGCTACACCTTC.

This clonotype came up many times. The V and J genes are TRBV24-1 and TRBJ2-1; D is uncertain. The CDR3 runs 11 residues. Germline values: CDR1 KGHDR, CDR2 SFDVKD. The ends were cut back, 2 bases at V and 9 bases at J, with 4 bases in the middle. In nucleotides, the CDR3 is TGTGCCACCAGTGATTATGGTGAGCAGTTCTTC. Translated: CATSDYGEQFF.

The V gene is TRBV20-1, the J gene TRBJ2-3; D may be TRBD2 (5 bases). Germline CDR1 and CDR2: DFQATT and SNEGSKA (reference sequence). Trimming removed 5 bases from V and 6 bases from J, with 12 bases in between. This CDR3 is built from 12 residues. This chain's CDR3 is CSAWARGDTQYF. The CDR3 DNA sequence: TGCAGTGCTTGGGCCCGAGGGGATACGCAGTATTTT.

This clonotype came up a few times. This chain joins TRBV3-1 and TRBJ1-1, with 9 bases matching TRBD1. Germline assignment: CDR1 LGHDT and CDR2 YNNKEL (reference sequence). This CDR3 contains 15 residues. V was pared by 2 bases and J by 4 bases, with 5 bases of the junction left unmatched. Written as DNA, the CDR3 is TGTGCCAGCAGCCAACCCACAGGGGGCCGCACTGAAGCTTTCTTT. Its translation is CASSQPTGGRTEAFF.